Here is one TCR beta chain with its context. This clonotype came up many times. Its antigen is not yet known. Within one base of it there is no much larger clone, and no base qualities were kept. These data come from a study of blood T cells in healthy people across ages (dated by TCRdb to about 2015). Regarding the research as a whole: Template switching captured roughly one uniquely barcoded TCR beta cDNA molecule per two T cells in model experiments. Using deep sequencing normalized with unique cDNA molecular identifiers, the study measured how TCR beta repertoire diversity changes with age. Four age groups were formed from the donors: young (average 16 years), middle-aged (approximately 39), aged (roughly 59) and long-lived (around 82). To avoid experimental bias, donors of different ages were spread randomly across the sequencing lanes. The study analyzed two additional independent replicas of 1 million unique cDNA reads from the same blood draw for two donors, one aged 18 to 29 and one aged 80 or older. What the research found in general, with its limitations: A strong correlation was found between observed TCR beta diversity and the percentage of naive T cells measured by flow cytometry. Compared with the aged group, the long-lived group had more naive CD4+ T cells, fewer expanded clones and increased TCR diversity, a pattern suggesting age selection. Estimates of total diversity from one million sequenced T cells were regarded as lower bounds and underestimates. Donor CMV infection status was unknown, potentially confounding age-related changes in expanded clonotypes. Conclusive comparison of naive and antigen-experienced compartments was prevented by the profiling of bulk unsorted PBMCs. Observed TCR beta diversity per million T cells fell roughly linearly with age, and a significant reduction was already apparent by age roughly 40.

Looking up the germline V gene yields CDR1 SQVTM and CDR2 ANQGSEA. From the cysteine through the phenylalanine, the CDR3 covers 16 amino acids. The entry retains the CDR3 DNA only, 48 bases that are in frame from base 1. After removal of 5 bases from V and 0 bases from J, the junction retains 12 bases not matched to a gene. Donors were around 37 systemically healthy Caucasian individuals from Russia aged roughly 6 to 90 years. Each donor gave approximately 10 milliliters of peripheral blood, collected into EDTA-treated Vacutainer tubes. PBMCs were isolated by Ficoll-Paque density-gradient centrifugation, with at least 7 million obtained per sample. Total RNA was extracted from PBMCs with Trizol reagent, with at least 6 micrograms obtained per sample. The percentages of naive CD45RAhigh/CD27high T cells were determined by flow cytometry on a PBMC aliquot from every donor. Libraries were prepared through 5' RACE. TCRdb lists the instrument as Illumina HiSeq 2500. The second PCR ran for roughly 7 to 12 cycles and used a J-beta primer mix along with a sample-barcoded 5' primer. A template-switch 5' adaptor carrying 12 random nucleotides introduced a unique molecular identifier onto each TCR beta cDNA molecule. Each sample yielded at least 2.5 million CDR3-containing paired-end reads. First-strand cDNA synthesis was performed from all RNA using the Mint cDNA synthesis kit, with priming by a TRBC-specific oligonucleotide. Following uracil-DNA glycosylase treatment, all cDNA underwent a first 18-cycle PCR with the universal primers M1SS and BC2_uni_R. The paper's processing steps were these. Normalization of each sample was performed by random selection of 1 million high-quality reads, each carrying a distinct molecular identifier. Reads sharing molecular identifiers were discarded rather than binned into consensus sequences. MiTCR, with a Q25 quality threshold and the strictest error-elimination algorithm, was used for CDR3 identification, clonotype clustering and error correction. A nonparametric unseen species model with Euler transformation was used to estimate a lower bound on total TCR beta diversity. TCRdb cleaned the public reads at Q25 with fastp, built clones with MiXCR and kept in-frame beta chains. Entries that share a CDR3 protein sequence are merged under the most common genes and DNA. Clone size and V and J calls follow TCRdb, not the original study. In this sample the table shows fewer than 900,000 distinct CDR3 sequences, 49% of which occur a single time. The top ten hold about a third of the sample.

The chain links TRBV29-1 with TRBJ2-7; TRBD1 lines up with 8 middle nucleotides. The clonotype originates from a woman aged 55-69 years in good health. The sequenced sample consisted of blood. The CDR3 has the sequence CSVSTGVSESSYEQYF. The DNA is TGCAGCGTTTCGACAGGGGTTAGCGAGAGCTCCTACGAGCAGTACTTC.